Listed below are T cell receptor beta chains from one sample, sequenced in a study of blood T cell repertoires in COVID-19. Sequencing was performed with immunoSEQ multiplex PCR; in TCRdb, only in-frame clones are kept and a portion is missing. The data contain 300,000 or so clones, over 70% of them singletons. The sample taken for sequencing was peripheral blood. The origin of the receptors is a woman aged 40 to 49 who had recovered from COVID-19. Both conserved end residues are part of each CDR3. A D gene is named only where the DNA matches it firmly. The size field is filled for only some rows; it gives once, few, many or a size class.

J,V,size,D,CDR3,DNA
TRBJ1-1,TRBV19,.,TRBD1,CASSIGEGDRGRTTEAFF,TGTGCCAGTAGTATAGGAGAGGGTGACAGGGGTCGGACCACTGAAGCTTTCTTT
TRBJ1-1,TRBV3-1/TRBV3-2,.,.,CASSHLDSEAFF,TGTGCCAGCAGCCACCTAGACAGTGAAGCTTTCTTT
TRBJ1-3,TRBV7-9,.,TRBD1,CASSLEDRAGNTIYF,TGTGCCAGCAGCTTAGAGGACAGGGCTGGAAACACCATATATTTT
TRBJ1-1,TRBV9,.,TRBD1,CASSRQNQGADEAFF,TGTGCCAGCAGCCGACAGAATCAGGGGGCTGATGAAGCTTTCTTT
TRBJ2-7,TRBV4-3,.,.,CASSQDRLNRGLIPYEQYF,TGCGCCAGCAGCCAGGACCGATTAAACCGAGGACTCATCCCCTACGAGCAGTACTTC
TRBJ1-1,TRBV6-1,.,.,CASSEGSFPGGTEAFF,TGTGCCAGCAGTGAAGGTAGCTTCCCAGGAGGTACTGAAGCTTTCTTT
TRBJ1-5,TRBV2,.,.,CASSEGGAGTQPQHF,TGTGCCAGCAGTGAGGGGGGGGCAGGGACCCAGCCCCAGCATTTT
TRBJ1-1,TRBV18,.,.,CASSPQQLTGKDTEAFF,TGTGCCAGCTCACCTCAACAACTAACAGGGAAGGACACTGAAGCTTTCTTT
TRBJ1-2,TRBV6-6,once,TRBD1,CASSETGKRGYTF,TGTGCCAGCAGCGAGACAGGGAAACGAGGCTACACCTTC
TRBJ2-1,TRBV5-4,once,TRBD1,CASSAKGGTGHSYNEQFF,TGTGCCAGCAGCGCAAAAGGAGGGACAGGCCATTCCTACAATGAGCAGTTCTTC
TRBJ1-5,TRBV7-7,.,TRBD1,CASSRIDRGNQPQHF,TGTGCCAGCAGCCGAATTGACAGGGGCAATCAGCCCCAGCATTTT
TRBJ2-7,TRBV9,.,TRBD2,CASSVEGLAVTEQYF,TGTGCCAGCAGCGTAGAGGGACTAGCGGTAACCGAGCAGTACTTC
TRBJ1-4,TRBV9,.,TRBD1,CASSVRTGGAKEKLFF,TGTGCCAGCAGCGTAAGGACAGGGGGCGCTAAGGAAAAACTGTTTTTT
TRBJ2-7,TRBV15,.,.,CATSRDISYEQYF,TGTGCCACCAGCAGAGATATCAGCTACGAGCAGTACTTC
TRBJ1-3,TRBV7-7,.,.,CASSLSGAGNTIYF,TGTGCTAGCAGCTTATCAGGGGCTGGAAACACCATATATTTT
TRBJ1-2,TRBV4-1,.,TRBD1,CASSRTGTGGTYGYTF,TGCGCCAGCAGCCGAACGGGGACAGGGGGAACCTATGGCTACACCTTC
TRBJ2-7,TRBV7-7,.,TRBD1,CASSLGSQGDYEQYF,TGTGCTAGCAGCTTAGGGTCCCAGGGGGACTACGAGCAGTACTTC
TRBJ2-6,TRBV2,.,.,CASTGIRTGANVLTF,TGTGCCAGCACTGGTATCAGGACTGGGGCCAACGTCCTGACTTTC
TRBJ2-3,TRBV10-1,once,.,CASSLAGTSTDTQYF,TGCGCCAGCAGCCTGGCGGGGACTAGCACAGATACGCAGTATTTT
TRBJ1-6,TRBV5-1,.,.,CASSPLSADKNSPLHF,TGCGCCAGCAGCCCACTCTCCGCGGACAAGAATTCACCCCTCCACTTT
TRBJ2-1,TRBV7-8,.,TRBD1,CASSLEAGQGSYNEQFF,TGTGCCAGCAGCTTAGAGGCGGGACAGGGCAGTTACAATGAGCAGTTCTTC
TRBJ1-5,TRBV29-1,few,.,CSVEAGSRVPVQPQHF,TGCAGCGTTGAAGCAGGGTCGCGCGTCCCGGTTCAGCCCCAGCATTTT
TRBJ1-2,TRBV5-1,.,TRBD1,CASISRFRQGIFYGYTF,TGCGCCAGCATATCTCGCTTTCGACAGGGGATTTTCTATGGCTACACCTTC
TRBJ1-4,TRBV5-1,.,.,CASSLGGHPSVLFF,TGCGCCAGCAGCTTGGGGGGACATCCGTCGGTACTGTTTTTT
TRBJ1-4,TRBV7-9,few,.,CASSPLRARDEKLFF,TGTGCCAGCAGCCCGCTCAGGGCCAGGGATGAAAAACTGTTTTTT
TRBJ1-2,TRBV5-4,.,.,CASSLGEGRTYGYTF,TGTGCCAGCAGCTTGGGGGAGGGAAGAACCTATGGCTACACCTTC
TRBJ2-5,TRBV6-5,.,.,CASSYQGLRETQYF,TGTGCCAGCAGCTACCAGGGGTTACGAGAGACCCAGTACTTC
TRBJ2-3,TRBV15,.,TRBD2,CATSVRLAGGDTQYF,TGTGCCACCAGCGTTCGACTAGCGGGCGGGGATACGCAGTATTTT
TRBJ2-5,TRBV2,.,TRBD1,CASGGQGRETQYF,TGTGCCAGCGGGGGACAGGGGAGAGAGACCCAGTACTTC
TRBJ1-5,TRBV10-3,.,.,CAISPGEGSNQPQHF,TGTGCCATCAGTCCTGGTGAGGGTAGCAATCAGCCCCAGCATTTT
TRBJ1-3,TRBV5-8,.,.,CASSLAGRTYGNTIYF,TGTGCCAGCAGCTTGGCGGGGAGGACCTATGGAAACACCATATATTTT
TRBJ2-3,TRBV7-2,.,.,CASSLTDTQYF,TGTGCCAGCAGCCTTACAGATACGCAGTATTTT
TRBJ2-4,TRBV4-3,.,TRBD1,CASSVRDRNIQYF,TGCGCCAGCAGCGTCCGGGACAGAAACATTCAGTACTTC
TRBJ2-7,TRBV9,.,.,CASSPGAFFIYEQYF,TGTGCCAGCAGCCCAGGGGCCTTCTTTATCTACGAGCAGTACTTC
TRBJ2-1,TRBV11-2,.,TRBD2,CASSWPPRGGPRAFNEQFF,TGTGCCAGCAGCTGGCCCCCGCGGGGGGGCCCCCGGGCGTTCAATGAGCAGTTCTTC